This TCR beta chain was identified during a study of OX40 agonist ivuxolimab in advanced cancers. Details on this clone: Its antigen remains unknown.

The V gene lost 6 bases and the J gene lost 7 bases, with 13 bases spanning the gap. The germline gives CDR1 MNHEY, CDR2 SVGAGI. This CDR3 contains 14 residues. Findings of the study overall: Expanded clones were, on average, more numerous in CD8+ T cells than in CD4+. Some of the nonresponding patients also showed low levels of normalized T-cell clonal expansion.

Any history of autoimmune disease or systemic immunosuppression disqualified patients. The study sampled blood at baseline, cycle 4 day 1, and cycle 7 day 1. Assay: immunoSEQ multiplex PCR; the TCRdb copy retains only in-frame clones and omits some. The table lists 80,000 or so clones, roughly nine tenths of them singletons. V gene TRBV6-5 combines with J gene TRBJ1-6; D gene uncertain. The input for sequencing was CD4+ or CD8+ T cells sorted from blood, taken in a trial of the OX40 agonist ivuxolimab. The TCR originated in an adult with an advanced solid tumor such as melanoma, head and neck, liver or kidney cancer. The CDR3 loop is CASSRADGNSPLHF. The DNA for the CDR3 is TGTGCCAGCAGCAGAGCGGACGGCAATTCACCCCTCCACTTT.